What follows are 6 T cell receptor beta chains derived from one specimen sequenced in a study of CD8+ T cells in alopecia areata. It was cDNA, reverse transcribed from extracted RNA, that served as the sequencing template. Assay: immunoSEQ multiplex PCR; the TCRdb copy retains only in-frame clones and omits some. The record shows some 110,000 clones for this sample, with no singletons present. The sequencing sample was made of lesional skin. These receptors all come from a C3H/HeJ mouse with alopecia areata. The MHC haplotype of this mouse line is H2-k.

In the case of this clone: Each gene name is a mouse one. Incomplete CDR3 DNA: TGTGCCAGCAGTGATGCGGGGGGCCTTAGTGCAGAA. Protein: CASSDAGGLSAE. The full CDR3 protein is CASSDAGGLSAETLYF. V usage is TRBV13-1 and J usage is TRBJ2-3; D is possibly TRBD2 (7 bases). Coverage ceases 4 residues before the CDR3 finishes, and the germline J gene fills in the end. The CDR3 consists of 16 residues. Looked up from germline, CDR1 is NSHNY and CDR2 is SYGAGN. V lost 0 bases to trimming and J lost 0 bases, with 11 bases between them.

There are a few counts of this clone. Genes and germline come from the mouse. The read gets to within 4 residues of the CDR3 end, and the germline J gene fills in the rest. This chain links TRBV13-1 with TRBJ1-4; a possible D gene is TRBD1 (6 bases). Germline assignment: CDR1 NSHNY and CDR2 SYGAGN. The CDR3 is made up of 15 amino acids. The V end lost 2 bases, the J end lost 1 base, and 9 bases lay between the germline ends. The CDR3 sequence is CASSETGSSNERLFF. The part of the CDR3 DNA that was read is TGTGCCAGCAGTGAAACAGGGTCTTCCAACGAA.

This clone was counted a few times. At residue 10, TCRdb's protein is not the same as the translated DNA, so the protein here was read from the DNA. The germline and genes are mouse ones. The read falls 3 residues short of the CDR3 end, and the missing part is taken from the germline J gene. This chain connects TRBV13-2 to TRBJ1-6; TRBD1 agrees at 7 bases. TRBJ1-6 is designated an ORF whose function remains uncertain. Per the germline V gene, CDR1 is NNHNN and CDR2 is SYGAGS (reference sequence). With 1 base clipped from V and 8 bases from J, the junction kept 0 bases outside the gene matches. CDR3 length: 13 residues. CDR3 DNA (partial): TGTGCCAGCGGTGATACAGGGGATTCGCCC. This gives the protein CASGDTGDSP. The whole CDR3 protein is CASGDTGDSPLYF.

Regarding this clone: All gene names here are mouse names. The read stops 4 residues short of the end of the CDR3; the missing end is completed from the germline J gene. The chain has TRBV13-1 and TRBJ2-7, with 9 positions matching TRBD2. Germline V gene lookup returns CDR1 NSHNY and CDR2 SYGAGN. This CDR3 comprises 14 residues. Incomplete CDR3 DNA: TGTGCCAGCAGTGAATCGCTGGGGGGGTAT. It yields the protein CASSESLGGY. The full-length CDR3 reads as CASSESLGGYEQYF.

A few counts support this clone. At residue 11, TCRdb's protein disagrees with the DNA translation; the protein shown here derives from the DNA. These gene names are mouse names. The CDR3 is cut off 3 residues early in the read; its end comes from the germline J gene. The rearrangement uses TRBV13-3 and TRBJ1-3; 10 positions agree with TRBD1. Germline V CDR1 and CDR2: NNHDY, SYVADS. CDR3 length: 14 amino acids. J was trimmed by 6 bases and V by 5 bases; bases with no gene match: 5. The DNA read from the CDR3 is TGTGCCAGCAGGGACAGGGGGGCCCTAAATACG. This gives the protein CASRDRGALNT. The entire CDR3 reads CASRDRGALNTLYF. Drawing the rest from reference TRBV13-3 and TRBJ1-3, the complete variable domain is EAAVTQSPRSKVAVTGGKVTLSCHQTNNHDYMYWYRQDTGHGLRLIHYSYVADSTEKGDIPDGYKASRPSQENFSLILELASLSQTAVYFCASRDRGALNTLYFGEGSRLIVV.

This clone came up a few times. Gene names are mouse gene names. The CDR3 end is not reached by the read, which stops 4 residues before it; the germline J gene fills it in. The J gene is TRBJ2-7, the V gene TRBV13-3; TRBD2 aligns across 8 bases. This CDR3 spans 15 amino acids. Looked up from germline, CDR1 is NNHDY and CDR2 is SYVADS. Incomplete CDR3 DNA: TGTGCCAGCAGTGATAAATCTGGGGGGTCATAT. It encodes CASSDKSGGSY. The entire CDR3 protein reads CASSDKSGGSYEQYF.